This TCR beta chain was observed in a study of response to subunit inactivated influenza vaccine. From the RT-PCR reads, TCRdb called clonotypes with MiXCR, one entry per CDR3 protein. The sample holds fewer than 650,000 distinct CDR3 sequences, 10% to 15% seen once. In its sample, this clonotype was seen a few times. Its specificity is unknown. Study observations and caveats: The authors suggested that few new T cells are recruited per seasonal influenza vaccination.

This CDR3 is 15 amino acids long. Germline trimming cut 6 bases from V and 4 bases from J; bases unmatched to any gene: 9. Germline V gene lookup returns CDR1 LGHDT and CDR2 YNNKEL (reference sequence). The sample here was PBMCs from blood, taken 35 to 45 days after vaccination. The TCR comes from a man aged 45-60 years who received an inactivated influenza vaccine. The gene calls are TRBV3-1 and TRBJ1-5; 7 bases align to TRBD1. Written as DNA, the CDR3 is TGTGCCAGCAGTCGCGGGACAGTTGAGAATCAGCCCCAGCATTTT. This codes for CASSRGTVENQPQHF.